This entry describes one T cell receptor (beta chain). Its antigen is still unknown. Base qualities are not recorded, but no much larger clone differs from it by a single base. Another Seattle source contributed samples from volunteer blood donors who had recovered from COVID-19. Each collaborating institution followed its own protocols to collect whole blood in K2EDTA tubes. For TCRbeta analysis, collaborator samples were shipped as frozen whole blood, as isolated PBMCs, or as DNA extracted from either sample type. The immunoSEQ Assay, a bias-controlled multiplex PCR, was used to amplify TCRbeta CDR3 regions from genomic DNA. Per the authors' processing: The number of nucleated cells in each sample was estimated by amplification of reference gene primers within the assay. Sequence reads were collapsed and filtered to measure the absolute abundance of every unique TCRbeta CDR3 rearrangement. For each sample, productive Simpson clonality was calculated as the square root of Simpson's diversity index across productive rearrangements. TCRdb carries this immuneACCESS record with in-frame sequences only. Its versions omit some clonotypes, under half of them owing to an unresolved V gene in the studies checked, with the rest unexplained. V and J calls and clone size are those listed in that table; D and trimming were worked out from the DNA. Present in this sample are about 340,000 clones, approximately 89% of which were seen just once. The ten largest account for around 3.3% of the sample.

These data are taken from a study of blood T cell repertoires in COVID-19 (dated by TCRdb to the early 2020s). At the level of the whole study: Samples from collaborators originated in the United States, Italy and Spain and spanned both the acute and convalescent phases of COVID-19. The repertoires were made available in a free public database intended to serve as a resource for research on the immune response to SARS-CoV-2. Where available, HLA class I and class II types were obtained from metadata supplied by the sample provider rather than from assay-based typing. The sample metadata nearly always contained a de-identified subject ID, COVID-19 status, age in years and sex. The material from the prospective study consisted of cDNA or gDNA derived from T cells, B-cell-depleted T cells, or PBMCs. Deeply sampled blood TCRbeta repertoires from subjects exposed to, actively infected with, or recovered from COVID-19 were included in the dataset. The samples were drawn from the first 160 participants of the ongoing ImmuneRACE study and from more than 1,000 subjects provided by 6 global collaborators. The paper as a whole reports these results and caveats: How much clinical and demographic metadata was included differed by source and by participant, and the metadata was provided uncurated.

Looking up the germline V gene yields CDR1 SGHVS and CDR2 FQNEAQ. Trimming accounts for 2 bases at V and 7 bases at J, while the number of junction bases matched to no gene is 6. The CDR3 holds 14 amino acids from the cysteine to the phenylalanine. Only the CDR3 DNA is retained, 42 bases long and in frame from the first base. The sequence was collected from a woman aged 18-29 years who had recovered from COVID-19. The sequence joins TRBV7-8 to TRBJ1-1, with 8 central nucleotides matching TRBD1. The sample consisted of peripheral blood. The CDR3 corresponds to CASSLKQGAVEAFF. The sequenced DNA is TGTGCCAGCAGCTTAAAGCAGGGGGCGGTTGAAGCTTTCTTT.